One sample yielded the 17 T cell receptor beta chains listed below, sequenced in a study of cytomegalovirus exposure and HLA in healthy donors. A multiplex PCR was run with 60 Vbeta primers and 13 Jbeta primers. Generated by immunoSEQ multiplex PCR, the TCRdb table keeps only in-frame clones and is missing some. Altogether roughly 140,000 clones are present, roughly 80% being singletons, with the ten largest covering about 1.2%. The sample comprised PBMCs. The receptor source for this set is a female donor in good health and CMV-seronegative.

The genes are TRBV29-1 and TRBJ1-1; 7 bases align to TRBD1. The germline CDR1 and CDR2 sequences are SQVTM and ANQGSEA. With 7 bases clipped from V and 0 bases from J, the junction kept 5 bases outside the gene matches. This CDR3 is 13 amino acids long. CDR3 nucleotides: TGCAGCGCCTGGGACAGCGTGAACACTGAAGCTTTCTTT. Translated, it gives CSAWDSVNTEAFF.

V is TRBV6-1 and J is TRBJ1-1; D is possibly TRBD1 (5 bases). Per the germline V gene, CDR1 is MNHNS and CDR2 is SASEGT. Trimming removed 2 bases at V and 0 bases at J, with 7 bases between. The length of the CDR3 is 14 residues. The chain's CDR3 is CASSEQGMNTEAFF. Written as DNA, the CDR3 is TGTGCCAGCAGTGAACAGGGTATGAACACTGAAGCTTTCTTT.

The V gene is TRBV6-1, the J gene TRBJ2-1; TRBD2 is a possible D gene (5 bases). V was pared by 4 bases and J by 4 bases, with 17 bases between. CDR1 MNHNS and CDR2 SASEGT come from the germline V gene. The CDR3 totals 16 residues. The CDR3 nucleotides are TGTGCCAGCAGTGCCCCCGTGAATTCGGGATACAATGAGCAGTTCTTC. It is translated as CASSAPVNSGYNEQFF.

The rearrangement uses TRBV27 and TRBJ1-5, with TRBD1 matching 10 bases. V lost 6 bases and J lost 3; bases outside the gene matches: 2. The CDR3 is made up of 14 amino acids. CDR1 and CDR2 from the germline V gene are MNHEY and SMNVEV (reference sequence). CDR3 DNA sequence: TGTGCCAGCAGGGGGACAGGGGCCAATCAGCCCCAGCATTTT. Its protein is CASRGTGANQPQHF.

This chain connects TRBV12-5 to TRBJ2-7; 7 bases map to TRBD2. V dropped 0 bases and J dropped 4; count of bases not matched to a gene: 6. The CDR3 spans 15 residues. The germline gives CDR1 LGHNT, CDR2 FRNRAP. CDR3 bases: TGTGCTAGTGGTTTGGTAAGCAGGGAGGGGTACGAGCAGTACTTC. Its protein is CASGLVSREGYEQYF.

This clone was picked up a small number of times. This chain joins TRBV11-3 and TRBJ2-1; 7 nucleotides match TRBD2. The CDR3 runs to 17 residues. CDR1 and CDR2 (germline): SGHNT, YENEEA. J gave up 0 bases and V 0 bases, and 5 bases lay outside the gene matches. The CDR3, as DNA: TGTGCCAGCAGCTTAGATCTAGGCGGGGGCTCCTACAATGAGCAGTTCTTC. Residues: CASSLDLGGGSYNEQFF.

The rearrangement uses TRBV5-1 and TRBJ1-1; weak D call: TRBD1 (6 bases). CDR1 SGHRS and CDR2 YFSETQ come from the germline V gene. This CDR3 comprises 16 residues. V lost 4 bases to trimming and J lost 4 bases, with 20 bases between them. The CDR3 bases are TGCGCCAGCAGCCCCCTTTCGTGGGGGGGCGGCACTGAAGCTTTCTTT. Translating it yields CASSPLSWGGGTEAFF.

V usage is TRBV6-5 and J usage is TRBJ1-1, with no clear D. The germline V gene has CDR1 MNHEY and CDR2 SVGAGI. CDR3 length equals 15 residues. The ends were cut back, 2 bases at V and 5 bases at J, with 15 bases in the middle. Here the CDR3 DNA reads TGTGCCAGCAGTTACATAACACCCCCTAGGACTGAAGCTTTCTTT. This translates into CASSYITPPRTEAFF.

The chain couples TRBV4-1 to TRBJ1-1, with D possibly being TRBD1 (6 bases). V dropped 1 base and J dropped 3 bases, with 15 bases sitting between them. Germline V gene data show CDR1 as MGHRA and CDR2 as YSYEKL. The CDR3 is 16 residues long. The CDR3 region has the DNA TGCGCCAGCAGCCAAGGTGACATCAGGGGAGACACTGAAGCTTTCTTT. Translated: CASSQGDIRGDTEAFF.

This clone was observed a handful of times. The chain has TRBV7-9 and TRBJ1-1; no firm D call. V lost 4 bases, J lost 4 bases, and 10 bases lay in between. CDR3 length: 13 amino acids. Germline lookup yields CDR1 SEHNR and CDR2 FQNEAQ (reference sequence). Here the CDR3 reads CASSSVPGTEAFF. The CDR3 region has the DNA TGTGCCAGCAGCTCAGTCCCGGGCACTGAAGCTTTCTTT.

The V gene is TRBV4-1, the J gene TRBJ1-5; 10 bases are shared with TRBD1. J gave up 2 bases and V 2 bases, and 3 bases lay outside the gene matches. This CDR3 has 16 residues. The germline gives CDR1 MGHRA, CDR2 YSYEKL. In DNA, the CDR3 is TGCGCCAGCAGCCAATGGGACAGGGGAGGCAATCAGCCCCAGCATTTT. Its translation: CASSQWDRGGNQPQHF.

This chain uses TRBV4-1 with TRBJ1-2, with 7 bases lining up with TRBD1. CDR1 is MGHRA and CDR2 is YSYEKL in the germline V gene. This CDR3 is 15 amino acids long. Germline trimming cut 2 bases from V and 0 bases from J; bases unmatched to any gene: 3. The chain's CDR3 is CASSQPGTANYGYTF. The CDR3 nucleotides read TGCGCCAGCAGCCAACCAGGGACAGCTAACTATGGCTACACCTTC.

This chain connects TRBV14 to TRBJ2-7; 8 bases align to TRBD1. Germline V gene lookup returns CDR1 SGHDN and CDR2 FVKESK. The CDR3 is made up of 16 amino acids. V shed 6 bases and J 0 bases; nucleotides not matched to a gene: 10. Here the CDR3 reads CASSSRDRPSSYEQYF. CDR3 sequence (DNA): TGTGCCAGCAGTTCCCGGGACAGGCCAAGCTCCTACGAGCAGTACTTC.

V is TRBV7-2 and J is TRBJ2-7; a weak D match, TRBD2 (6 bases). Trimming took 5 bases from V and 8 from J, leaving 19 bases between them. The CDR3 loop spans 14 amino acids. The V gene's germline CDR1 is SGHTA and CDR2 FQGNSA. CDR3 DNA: TGTGCCAGCAGCCATTCCACCGGAGGGGAGCAGCAGTACTTC. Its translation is CASSHSTGGEQQYF.

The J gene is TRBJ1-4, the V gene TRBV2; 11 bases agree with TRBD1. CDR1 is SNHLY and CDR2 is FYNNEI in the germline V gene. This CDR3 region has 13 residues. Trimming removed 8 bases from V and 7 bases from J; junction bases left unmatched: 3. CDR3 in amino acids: CASLGQGAEKLFF. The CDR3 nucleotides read TGTGCCAGCCTCGGACAGGGGGCTGAAAAACTGTTTTTT. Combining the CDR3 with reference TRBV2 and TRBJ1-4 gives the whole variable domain EPEVTQTPSHQVTQMGQEVILRCVPISNHLYFYWYRQILGQKVEFLVSFYNNEISEKSEIFDDQFSVERPDGSNFTLKIRSTKLEDSAMYFCASLGQGAEKLFFGSGTQLSVL.

The chain's CDR3 is CASSSPGQGTYEQYF. In DNA form, the CDR3 reads TGCGCCAGCAGCTCTCCGGGACAGGGGACCTACGAGCAGTACTTC. This rearrangement joins TRBV5-1 to TRBJ2-7; 10 bases fit TRBD1. V lost 3 bases to trimming and J lost 2 bases; unmatched junction nucleotides: 5. The germline V gene encodes CDR1 SGHRS and CDR2 YFSETQ. The CDR3 is made up of 15 amino acids.

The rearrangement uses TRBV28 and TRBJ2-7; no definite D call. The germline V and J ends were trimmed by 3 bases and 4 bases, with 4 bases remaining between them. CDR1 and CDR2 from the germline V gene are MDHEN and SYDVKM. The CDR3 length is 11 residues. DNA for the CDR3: TGTGCCAGCAGTTTTTCTTACGAGCAGTACTTC. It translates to CASSFSYEQYF.